The rows below give T cell receptor beta chains drawn from one sample of a study of T cell repertoires in cytomegalovirus infection. TCRdb re-derived calls from the reads in MiXCR, one entry per CDR3 protein. The sample gives approximately 1,000,000 distinct CDR3 sequences, 31% of which show up once; under 15% is in the top ten. Their specific antigens are unknown. The sequencing here drew on cultured CD8+ T cells from PBMCs, taken from culture after CMV antigen stimulation. These receptors all stem from a human donor in good health (CMV status not recorded). Some clones in this sample may be carry-over from other donors' samples. Both conserved end residues are trimmed from each CDR3.

v_call,j_call,cdr3_aa
TRBV7-9,TRBJ1-1,ASSPRSPPNTEAF
TRBV7-9,TRBJ2-7,ASSLTAENYEQY
TRBV7-6,TRBJ1-1,ASSPRDRVPLEAF
TRBV7-9,TRBJ1-1,ASSLEAPPQMNTEAF
TRBV4-1,TRBJ1-3,ASSQDAGGGNTIY
TRBV2,TRBJ1-4,ASSPAGTDKLF
TRBV12-3/TRBV12-4,TRBJ2-7,ASSMTTYEQY
TRBV7-8,TRBJ1-2,ASSITGMSYGYT
TRBV7-9,TRBJ2-1,ASSLVAAGGSYNEQF
TRBV27,TRBJ1-2,ASSRANAWGYT
TRBV19,TRBJ1-5,ASSIVGFEQPQH
TRBV12-3/TRBV12-4,TRBJ1-2,ASSLYLQGAGYGYT
TRBV4-3,TRBJ2-4,ASSQDSDSLAKNIQY
TRBV7-6,TRBJ2-5,ASSSLLSGDLETQY
TRBV19,TRBJ2-2,ASSIDHSGGELF
TRBV5-6,TRBJ2-5,ASSLGAGETQY
TRBV7-6,TRBJ1-1,ASSVKTGGTEAF
TRBV27,TRBJ2-2,ASSTGQGRGTGELF
TRBV12-3/TRBV12-4,TRBJ1-1,ASSLALRGRGSPTEAF
TRBV10-3,TRBJ2-1,AINSRSLDNEQF
TRBV6-2/TRBV6-3,TRBJ2-2,ASSYWGAGELF
TRBV15,TRBJ2-5,ATSSRGGGQETQY
TRBV20-1,TRBJ2-5,SARDGETQY
TRBV6-1,TRBJ1-1,ASSEMSLGQGTEAF
TRBV4-1,TRBJ1-5,ASSQEITNQPQH
TRBV27,TRBJ1-2,ASSGGSGYT
TRBV6-5,TRBJ1-1,ASSYGSGVGTEAF
TRBV12-3/TRBV12-4,TRBJ1-2,ASSLTTALYGYT
TRBV5-5,TRBJ2-5,ASSGTQETQY
TRBV6-1,TRBJ2-3,ASSESDTQY
TRBV24-1,TRBJ1-2,ATSDSRGGYT
TRBV2,TRBJ2-2,ASSDRGPNTGELF